The rows below give T cell receptor beta chains drawn from one sample of a study of prognosis after radiotherapy for stage I lung cancer. TCRdb reprocessed the multiplex PCR reads via MiXCR and lists one record per CDR3 protein. The sample includes about 34,000 distinct CDR3 sequences, under 35% of them seen just once. Sequenced material: PBMCs, taken before or after stereotactic body radiation therapy (not recorded which). The receptors stem from a donor aged 50 or older with non-small cell lung cancer. Both conserved end residues are part of each CDR3. D genes are given only for firm matches. Some rows mark clone size as missing; the rest say once, few, many or name a class of expanded clone.

D	J	size	V	CDR3	DNA
-	TRBJ1-2	many	TRBV7-9	CASSLVAASYGYTF	TGTGCCAGCAGCTTAGTCGCAGCGAGCTATGGCTACACCTTC
-	TRBJ2-2	-	TRBV10-1	CASSEPYTGELFF	TGCGCCAGCAGTGAGCCCTACACCGGGGAGCTGTTTTTT
-	TRBJ2-7	many	TRBV4-1	CASSQLLVGEQYF	TGCGCCAGCAGCCAACTATTAGTAGGCGAGCAGTACTTC
-	TRBJ2-1	many	TRBV7-9	CASSLEGVAEQFF	TGTGCCAGCAGCCTAGAGGGAGTAGCGGAGCAGTTCTTC
-	TRBJ1-1	many	TRBV3-1	CASSLAGSAEAFF	TGTGCCAGCAGCCTGGCAGGGAGTGCCGAAGCTTTCTTT
-	TRBJ1-6	medium-sized	TRBV6-1	CASRSGGSENSPLHF	TGTGCCAGCAGATCTGGGGGCAGCGAGAATTCACCCCTCCACTTT
TRBD2	TRBJ2-3	few	TRBV4-1	CASSQEGLAGALPTQYF	TGCGCCAGCAGCCAAGAGGGTCTAGCGGGGGCCTTACCTACGCAGTATTTT
TRBD2	TRBJ2-1	many	TRBV7-2	CASSFSAGGEFNEQFF	TGTGCCAGCAGCTTCTCAGCGGGAGGGGAATTCAATGAGCAGTTCTTC
-	TRBJ2-5	-	TRBV5-6	CASSLRNQETQYF	TGTGCCAGCAGCTTGCGTAATCAAGAGACCCAGTACTTC
-	TRBJ2-6	-	TRBV28	CASRPSGANVPTF	TGTGCCAGCAGACCTTCGGGGGCCAACGTCCCGACTTTC
-	TRBJ2-5	many	TRBV5-1	CASSLVGQLQETQYF	TGCGCCAGCAGCTTGGTTGGGCAGCTCCAAGAGACCCAGTACTTC
-	TRBJ1-4	many	TRBV19	CASSRRAGDEKLFF	TGTGCCAGTAGTAGGAGGGCAGGGGATGAAAAACTGTTTTTT
TRBD2	TRBJ2-3	-	TRBV9	CTSSVGTTTDTQYF	TGTACCAGCAGCGTAGGGACTACCACAGATACACAGTATTTT
-	TRBJ1-2	medium-sized	TRBV20-1	CSASRGYDYGYTF	TGCAGTGCTAGCAGGGGATATGACTATGGCTACACCTTC
-	TRBJ1-1	many	TRBV18	CASSPTKNTEAFF	TGTGCCAGCTCACCAACAAAGAACACTGAAGCTTTCTTT
-	TRBJ1-1	few	TRBV20-1	CSADGPPNTEAFF	TGCAGTGCCGATGGACCGCCAAACACTGAAGCTTTCTTT
TRBD2	TRBJ2-1	-	TRBV19	CASSRGGSYNEQFF	TGTGCCAGTAGTCGGGGGGGGTCCTACAATGAGCAGTTCTTC
-	TRBJ2-3	many	TRBV20-1	CSATGDTQYF	TGCAGTGCTACTGGGGATACGCAGTATTTT
-	TRBJ1-6	many	TRBV4-2	CASSQETFTDSPLHF	TGTGCCAGCAGCCAAGAGACGTTCACGGATTCACCCCTCCACTTT
-	TRBJ2-1	-	TRBV12-3/TRBV12-4	CATRWGRPHNEQFF	TGTGCCACACGATGGGGGAGACCCCACAATGAGCAGTTCTTC
-	TRBJ1-1	-	TRBV7-9	CASSKGRRVNTEAFF	TGTGCCAGCAGCAAGGGACGACGGGTGAACACTGAAGCTTTCTTT
-	TRBJ2-3	many	TRBV18	CASSFTLTRRTDTQYF	TGTGCCAGCTCGTTCACCTTGACTCGACGCACAGATACGCAGTATTTT
-	TRBJ1-1	many	TRBV6-1	CASKEAWTEAFF	TGTGCCAGTAAGGAGGCATGGACTGAAGCTTTCTTT
-	TRBJ1-2	-	TRBV10-3	CSISGGPVRDSYDYTF	TGTTCCATCAGTGGTGGGCCGGTCCGCGACAGCTATGACTACACCTTC
-	TRBJ2-5	-	TRBV30	CAWSGRPQETQYF	TGTGCCTGGAGTGGGAGACCTCAAGAGACCCAGTACTTC
-	TRBJ1-1	few	TRBV14	CASSLQGGDTEAFF	TGTGCCAGCAGCCTACAGGGAGGGGACACTGAAGCTTTCTTT
TRBD1	TRBJ1-2	many	TRBV4-2	CASSQGTGGGYGYTF	TGTGCCAGCAGCCAGGGGACAGGGGGGGGCTATGGCTACACCTTC
-	TRBJ2-7	medium-sized	TRBV6-5	CASSVGGAGSYEQYF	TGTGCCAGCAGTGTAGGGGGCGCGGGGTCCTACGAGCAGTACTTC
TRBD1	TRBJ1-6	-	TRBV7-7	CASSLVLRGPYNSPLHF	TGTGCCAGCAGCTTAGTACTCAGGGGGCCCTATAATTCACCCCTCCACTTT
-	TRBJ1-5	-	TRBV6-1	CASSEALAGNQPQHF	TGTGCCAGCAGTGAAGCTCTGGCTGGCAATCAGCCCCAGCATTTT
-	TRBJ2-7	once	TRBV6-2/TRBV6-3	CASSPTSFSSYEQYF	TGTGCCAGCAGCCCTACTAGCTTTAGCTCCTACGAGCAGTACTTC
-	TRBJ1-2	many	TRBV3-1	CASSQDPAGNYGYTF	TGTGCCAGCAGCCAAGATCCAGCAGGGAACTATGGCTACACCTTC
-	TRBJ1-6	-	TRBV11-2	CASSLGGRDSPLHF	TGTGCCAGCAGCTTAGGGGGCCGAGATTCACCCCTCCACTTT
TRBD1	TRBJ1-4	-	TRBV6-2/TRBV6-3	CASSDGTGREKLFF	TGTGCCAGCAGTGACGGGACAGGGAGGGAAAAACTGTTTTTT
-	TRBJ1-2	many	TRBV20-1	CSAKGDSSGGYTF	TGCAGTGCTAAGGGGGATTCCTCTGGGGGCTACACCTTC
-	TRBJ2-7	-	TRBV6-1	CASSQPTIEQYF	TGTGCCAGCAGTCAGCCCACTATCGAGCAGTACTTC
TRBD1	TRBJ2-1	many	TRBV5-5	CASRQDRGLGSYNEQFF	TGTGCCAGCAGACAAGACAGGGGGCTAGGATCCTACAATGAGCAGTTCTTC
-	TRBJ2-3	many	TRBV7-9	CASKDPSTDTQYF	TGTGCCAGCAAGGACCCTAGCACAGATACGCAGTATTTT
-	TRBJ2-5	many	TRBV28	CASGTVPQETQYF	TGTGCCAGCGGTACAGTACCCCAAGAGACCCAGTACTTC
-	TRBJ2-1	many	TRBV2	CASSGVVDPLLGLNEQFF	TGTGCCAGCAGTGGGGTCGTTGATCCTTTACTAGGGCTCAATGAGCAGTTCTTC
TRBD1	TRBJ1-5	-	TRBV19	CASSISQGGNQPQHF	TGTGCCAGTAGTATAAGTCAGGGGGGCAATCAGCCCCAGCATTTT
TRBD1	TRBJ1-6	many	TRBV11-2	CASSENPGQNNSPLHF	TGTGCCAGCAGCGAGAATCCGGGACAGAATAATTCACCCCTCCACTTT
-	TRBJ2-7	many	TRBV24-1	CATSEGYEQYF	TGTGCCACCAGTGAGGGCTACGAGCAGTACTTC
-	TRBJ2-7	-	TRBV6-5	CASSYSATSSYEQYF	TGTGCCAGCAGTTACTCGGCGACTTCTTCCTACGAGCAGTACTTC
-	TRBJ1-6	medium-sized	TRBV5-1	CASSLGGDGSPLHF	TGCGCCAGCAGCTTGGGTGGGGATGGTTCACCCCTCCACTTT
-	TRBJ1-5	many	TRBV2	CATGTIGGNQPQHF	TGTGCCACCGGGACCATCGGCGGCAATCAGCCCCAGCATTTT
-	TRBJ2-3	-	TRBV19	CASSIRGQPPTDTQYF	TGTGCCAGTAGTATTAGGGGCCAGCCCCCCACAGATACGCAGTATTTT
-	TRBJ2-5	many	TRBV6-2/TRBV6-3	CASSYSRFSEGETQYF	TGTGCCAGCAGTTACTCGAGGTTCAGCGAGGGGGAGACCCAGTACTTC
-	TRBJ2-3	-	TRBV29-1	CSVVGGNRVGDTQYF	TGCAGCGTTGTTGGTGGGAACAGGGTGGGAGATACGCAGTATTTT
-	TRBJ1-2	medium-sized	TRBV5-1	CASSWRGTVDNYGYTF	TGCGCCAGCAGCTGGAGGGGCACAGTGGACAACTATGGCTACACCTTC
-	TRBJ2-3	many	TRBV6-4	CASSELASTDTQYF	TGTGCCAGCAGTGAGCTAGCCAGCACAGATACGCAGTATTTT
-	TRBJ2-7	many	TRBV5-4	CASSLAPGESYEQYF	TGTGCCAGCAGCTTGGCCCCAGGGGAATCCTACGAGCAGTACTTC